The 3 T cell receptor beta chains listed next were all sequenced from one sample in a study of beta chain features in type 1 diabetes. Study-level points and caveats: Type 1 diabetes patients showed a moderate but significant shortening of TCRB CDR3s in all four CD4+ subsets.

Antigens for these TCRs are unknown. Every isolated RNA sample was fully reverse transcribed, so sequencing captured expressed TCRB transcripts. Sequenced by immunoSEQ multiplex PCR; TCRdb stores in-frame clones only, minus some. This sample has about 160,000 clones; 7.5% to 9.5% occur once, and the top ten carry 0.45% to 0.55%. The specimen sequenced was central memory CD4+ T cells from blood. The receptors stem from a woman aged 18-29 years with type 1 diabetes.

This clone was seen a few times. CDR3: CASSPGGTDTQYF. In DNA form, the CDR3 reads TGCGCCAGCAGCCCAGGGGGCACAGATACGCAGTATTTT. This chain joins TRBV5-1 and TRBJ2-3; TRBD1 is a possible D gene (6 bases). Per germline, CDR1 SGHRS and CDR2 YFSETQ. This CDR3 spans 13 amino acids. V lost 4 bases and J lost 1, with 7 bases in between.

This clone was detected a few times. This chain uses TRBV7-9 with TRBJ2-3; 8 nucleotides line up with TRBD1. Germline values: CDR1 SEHNR, CDR2 FQNEAQ (reference sequence). Losses at the gene ends were 5 bases for V and 1 base for J; bases not matched to a gene: 11. The CDR3 sequence is 17 residues long. The CDR3 sequence: CASSTTDRGRGTDTQYF. The CDR3 nucleotides read TGTGCCAGCAGCACAACCGACAGGGGACGGGGCACAGATACGCAGTATTTT. Combining the CDR3 with reference TRBV7-9 and TRBJ2-3 gives the whole variable domain DTGVSQNPRHKITKRGQNVTFRCDPISEHNRLYWYRQTLGQGPEFLTYFQNEAQLEKSRLLSDRFSAERPKGSFSTLEIQRTEQGDSAMYLCASSTTDRGRGTDTQYFGPGTRLTVL.

This clone was recorded a few times. The V and J genes are TRBV4-2 and TRBJ2-7, with D perhaps matching TRBD2 (7 bases). CDR3 length equals 13 residues. The germline gives CDR1 LGHNA, CDR2 YNFKEQ. V was clipped by 1 base and J by 9 bases, with 13 bases between them. CDR3 coding DNA: TGTGCCAGCAGCCAAGTCGCGGGGGCAGCGCAGTACTTC. It is translated as CASSQVAGAAQYF.